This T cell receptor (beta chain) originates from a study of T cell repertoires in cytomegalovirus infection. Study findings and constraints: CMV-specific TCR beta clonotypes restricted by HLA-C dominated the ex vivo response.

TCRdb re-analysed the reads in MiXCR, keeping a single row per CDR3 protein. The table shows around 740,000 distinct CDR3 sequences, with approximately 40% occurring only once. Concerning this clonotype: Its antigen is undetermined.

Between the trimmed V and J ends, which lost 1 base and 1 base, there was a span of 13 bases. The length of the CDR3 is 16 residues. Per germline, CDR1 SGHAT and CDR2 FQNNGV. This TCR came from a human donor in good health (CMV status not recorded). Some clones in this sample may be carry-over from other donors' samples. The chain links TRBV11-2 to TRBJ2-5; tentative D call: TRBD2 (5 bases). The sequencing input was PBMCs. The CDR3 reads CASSLGGFMRQETQYF. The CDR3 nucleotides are TGTGCCAGCAGCTTAGGAGGGTTCATGCGCCAAGAGACCCAGTACTTC.